This T cell receptor beta chain was found in a study of tumor-infiltrating lymphocytes in localized non-small cell lung cancer. In the case of this clone: The antigen remains unidentified.

Whole-study results and caveats: Tumors had more T cell infiltration than uninvolved lung, per TCRbeta sequencing and CD3 counts. No T-cell fraction difference was seen between IM1 and IM2 tumors.

The CDR3 is 14 amino acids. Germline-derived CDR1 and CDR2 are MDHEN and SYDVKM. V lost 8 bases and J lost 5, with 19 bases in between. The table came from immunoSEQ multiplex PCR; TCRdb's copy has only in-frame clones and leaves some out. This table has 25,000 or so clones, around 70% appearing once. The material sequenced was lung tumor tissue. The gene calls are TRBV28 and TRBJ2-7; D is ambiguous. This TCR derives from a human donor with non-small cell lung cancer. As DNA, the CDR3 is TGTGCCAGCTATGAGGACGGTTGGTCCCACGAGCAGTACTTC. It yields the protein CASYEDGWSHEQYF.